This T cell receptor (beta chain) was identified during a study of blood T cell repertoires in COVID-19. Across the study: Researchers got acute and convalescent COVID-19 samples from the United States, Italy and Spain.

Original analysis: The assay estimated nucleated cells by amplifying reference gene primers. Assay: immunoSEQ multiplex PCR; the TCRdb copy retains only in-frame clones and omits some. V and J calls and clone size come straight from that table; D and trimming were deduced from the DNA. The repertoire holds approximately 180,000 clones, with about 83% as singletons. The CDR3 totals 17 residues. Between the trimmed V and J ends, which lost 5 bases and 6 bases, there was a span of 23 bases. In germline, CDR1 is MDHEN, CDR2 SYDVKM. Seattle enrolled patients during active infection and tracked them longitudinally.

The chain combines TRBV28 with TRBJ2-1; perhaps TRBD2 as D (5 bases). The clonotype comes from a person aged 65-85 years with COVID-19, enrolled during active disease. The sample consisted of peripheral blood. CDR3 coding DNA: TGTGCCAGCAGTACATATCGACGTGGAGGACGGATCAATGAGCAGTTCTTC. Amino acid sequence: CASSTYRRGGRINEQFF.